This T cell receptor beta chain came from a study of cytomegalovirus exposure and HLA in healthy donors. Trimming cost V 2 bases and J 4 bases, with 11 bases left between them. The CDR3 length is 15 residues. The germline V gene encodes CDR1 MNHEY and CDR2 SMNVEV (reference sequence). PCR used 60 Vbeta primers and 13 Jbeta primers. Assay used: immunoSEQ multiplex PCR; TCRdb lists only in-frame clones, some missing. The profile covers roughly 110,000 clones, with approximately 76% appearing a single time and roughly 2% taken by the ten largest. Healthy bone marrow donors made up the donors. The material sequenced was PBMCs. The receptor's source is a man between 18 and 29 years old in good health and CMV-seronegative. The chain employs TRBV27 and TRBJ2-2; a weak D match, TRBD1 (6 bases). CDR3 coding DNA: TGTGCCAGCAGTTTAACAGGGATGCTCACCGGGGAGCTGTTTTTT. As protein: CASSLTGMLTGELFF.